What follows describes a single T cell receptor (beta chain). The antigen remains undetermined. V gave up 1 base and J gave up 3 bases, with 20 bases separating them. The CDR3 totals 17 residues. Germline V gene data show CDR1 as SGHNT and CDR2 as YYREEE (reference sequence). The PCR contained 60 Vbeta and 13 Jbeta primers. The assay was immunoSEQ multiplex PCR, and TCRdb's table has in-frame clones only and misses some. The sample lists about 140,000 clones; 75% to 80% were seen once. These data belong to a study of cytomegalovirus exposure and HLA in healthy donors. Study-wide points: Most TCR sequences were rare, but some public TCRs occurred in many donors. Immune exposure was documented only through CMV serostatus. With later analysis, a missense DCLRE1C variant became linked to TCR beta V- and J-gene trimming.

This chain uses TRBV5-4 with TRBJ2-7, with D tentatively TRBD1 (6 bases). The clonotype was recovered from a male donor in good health and CMV-seronegative. The sequencing sample was made of PBMCs. The CDR3 loop reads CASSLRKQGKWGYEQYF. In DNA, the CDR3 is TGTGCCAGCAGCTTGAGGAAACAGGGAAAATGGGGCTACGAGCAGTACTTC.